The 25 T cell receptor beta chains in this list originate from one sample, sequenced in a study of OX40 agonist ivuxolimab in advanced cancers. Using immunoSEQ multiplex PCR, the repertoire was profiled, and TCRdb retains in-frame clones only, with some absent. This sample has about 35,000 clones, with more than 60% found just once. Sequences were derived from CD4+ or CD8+ T cells sorted from blood, sampled in a trial of the OX40 agonist ivuxolimab. Receptor source: an adult with an advanced solid tumor such as melanoma, head and neck, liver or kidney cancer.

The gene calls are TRBV2 and TRBJ1-1; 8 positions match TRBD1. In germline, CDR1 is SNHLY, CDR2 FYNNEI. V dropped 9 bases and J dropped 2; count of bases not matched to a gene: 11. CDR3 size: 15 residues. CDR3 loop: CARTGAGLSNTEAFF. The CDR3 bases are TGTGCCAGGACAGGGGCTGGACTCTCAAACACTGAAGCTTTCTTT.

The rearrangement links TRBV19 to TRBJ2-3; TRBD2 is a possible D gene (7 bases). The CDR3 is 15 amino acids. Germline values: CDR1 LNHDA, CDR2 SQIVND (reference sequence). The germline V and J ends were trimmed by 6 bases and 3 bases, with 16 bases remaining between them. In DNA, the CDR3 is TGTGCCAGTAGATGGGGAGGGGGTTTAACAGATACGCAGTATTTT. Translation: CASRWGGGLTDTQYF.

The genes are TRBV7-6 and TRBJ2-7; 9 nucleotides align to TRBD1. The CDR3 sequence is 15 residues long. Germline-derived CDR1 and CDR2 are SGHVS and FNYEAQ. The V segment lost 5 bases and the J segment 5 bases; nucleotides outside the gene matches: 10. The DNA for the CDR3 is TGTGCCAGCAGCCACCCGGGACAGGGTCCGAACGAGCAGTACTTC. Protein: CASSHPGQGPNEQYF.

This clone was counted between two and nine times. The chain recombines TRBV2 with TRBJ1-5; D is unclear. The length of the CDR3 is 12 residues. Per germline, CDR1 SNHLY and CDR2 FYNNEI. V was clipped by 5 bases and J by 12 bases, with 14 bases between them. CDR3 loop: CASSFRQEVQHF. CDR3 bases: TGTGCCAGCAGTTTCCGGCAGGAGGTCCAGCATTTT.

In its sample, this clone was seen once. The V and J genes are TRBV7-9 and TRBJ2-7; 7 positions agree with TRBD1. Germline V gene data show CDR1 as SEHNR and CDR2 as FQNEAQ (reference sequence). The V and J ends lost 2 bases and 0 bases, in that order; junction bases with no gene match: 1. The CDR3 covers 14 residues. The CDR3 coding sequence is TGTGCCAGCAGCTTACAGGGGGTCTCCTACGAGCAGTACTTC. Translated: CASSLQGVSYEQYF.

The V gene is TRBV10-3, the J gene TRBJ2-5; no definite D call. V lost 3 bases, J lost 5 bases, and 10 bases lay in between. The CDR3 runs 13 residues. The germline V gene has CDR1 ENHRY and CDR2 SYGVKD. CDR3 loop: CAISDTNKETQYF. The CDR3 bases are TGTGCCATCAGTGATACAAACAAGGAGACCCAGTACTTC.

The chain links TRBV4-2 to TRBJ1-5; 7 nucleotides align to TRBD1. Per the germline V gene, CDR1 is LGHNA and CDR2 is YNFKEQ. V trimming: 1 base; J trimming: 15 bases; junction bases outside the gene matches: 9. The CDR3 has 13 residues. The chain's CDR3 is CASSQVLGQDLHF. Written as DNA, the CDR3 is TGTGCCAGCAGCCAAGTCCTAGGACAGGATTTGCATTTT.

The J gene is TRBJ2-2, the V gene TRBV5-1, with D uncertain. The germline V gene encodes CDR1 SGHRS and CDR2 YFSETQ. There are 14 residues in the CDR3. Trimming stripped 5 bases from V and 6 bases from J, with 14 bases between. This chain's CDR3 is CASSSEIGAGELFF. In DNA, the CDR3 is TGCGCCAGCAGTTCGGAAATAGGCGCCGGGGAGCTGTTTTTT.

This clone was counted a few times. This sequence joins TRBV9 and TRBJ2-5; 7 nucleotides match TRBD2. Germline CDR1 reads SGDLS; CDR2 reads YYNGEE. V was clipped by 0 bases and J by 1 base; unmatched bases: 3. The CDR3 contains 15 residues. Here the CDR3 reads CASSVGLAAQETQYF. The CDR3 DNA reads TGTGCCAGCAGCGTAGGTCTAGCGGCCCAAGAGACCCAGTACTTC.

This clone was seen only once. The CDR3 DNA sequence: TGTGCCAGCACCCCAGCAGGACAACTCTCTCGGACCGGGGAGCTGTTTTTT. Its protein product is CASTPAGQLSRTGELFF. This chain uses TRBV28 with TRBJ2-2, with D possibly TRBD1 on 5 matching bases. The CDR3 sequence is 17 residues long. Germline CDR1 reads MDHEN; CDR2 reads SYDVKM. V shed 7 bases and J shed 5 bases, with 23 bases lying between them. Complete variable domain (other parts from reference TRBV28 and TRBJ2-2): DVKVTQSSRYLVKRTGEKVFLECVQDMDHENMFWYRQDPGLGLRLIYFSYDVKMKEKGDIPEGYSVSREKKERFSLILESASTNQTSMYLCASTPAGQLSRTGELFFGEGSRLTVL.

This clone turned up a few times. The V and J genes are TRBV6-6 and TRBJ1-2; weak D call: TRBD1 (5 bases). Germline CDR1 and CDR2: MNHNY and SVGAGI (reference sequence). V lost 6 bases and J 1 base, leaving 9 bases between the germline ends. This CDR3 is 13 amino acids long. The CDR3 coding sequence is TGTGCCAGCAGAAACGGGGGTAACTATGGCTACACCTTC. Protein product: CASRNGGNYGYTF.

This chain links TRBV6-1 with TRBJ2-7, with D possibly matching TRBD2 (6 bases). Trimming pared 7 bases from V and 2 bases from J, leaving 6 bases between. Germline V gene sequence: CDR1 MNHNS, CDR2 SASEGT. The CDR3 length is 11 residues. CDR3 loop: CASTGAYEQYF. In DNA form, the CDR3 reads TGTGCCAGCACGGGGGCCTACGAGCAGTACTTC.

V and J are TRBV19 and TRBJ1-5, with no clear D. Between the trimmed V and J ends, which lost 0 bases and 0 bases, there was a span of 12 bases. The CDR3 is 17 amino acids. Germline CDR1 and CDR2: LNHDA and SQIVND (reference sequence). CDR3 sequence (DNA): TGTGCCAGTAGTATAGATTCCGGATCATATAGCAATCAGCCCCAGCATTTT. Translating gives CASSIDSGSYSNQPQHF.

The chain combines TRBV5-1 with TRBJ2-7; 8 nucleotides match TRBD2. Trimming took 2 bases from V and 2 from J; bases not matched to a gene: 9. The CDR3 spans 16 residues. Germline CDR1 SGHRS, CDR2 YFSETQ. The CDR3 sequence: CASSFGFSGGPYEQYF. The CDR3 nucleotides are TGCGCCAGCAGCTTTGGATTCAGCGGGGGCCCCTACGAGCAGTACTTC. The entire variable domain, with the rest obtained from reference TRBV5-1 and TRBJ2-7, is as follows: KAGVTQTPRYLIKTRGQQVTLSCSPISGHRSVSWYQQTPGQGLQFLFEYFSETQRNKGNFPGRFSGRQFSNSRSEMNVSTLELGDSALYLCASSFGFSGGPYEQYFGPGTRLTVT.

This clone was seen a single time. The rearrangement uses TRBV7-9 and TRBJ2-3; D might be TRBD1 (5 bases). The CDR3 consists of 15 residues. The germline V gene has CDR1 SEHNR and CDR2 FQNEAQ (reference sequence). V was pared by 3 bases and J by 0 bases, with 10 bases between. The CDR3 DNA sequence: TGTGCCAGCAGCTTGAGGTCAGGGAGCACAGATACGCAGTATTTT. Its translation: CASSLRSGSTDTQYF.

The chain carries TRBV29-1 and TRBJ1-2, with 9 bases aligning to TRBD1. Germline V gene data show CDR1 as SQVTM and CDR2 as ANQGSEA. This CDR3 contains 13 residues. Trimming cost V 4 bases and J 6 bases; bases outside gene matches: 6. Here the CDR3 DNA reads TGCAGCGTTGTATTCAGGACAGGGGATGGCTACACCTTC. It encodes CSVVFRTGDGYTF.

The gene calls are TRBV9 and TRBJ1-2; D is undetermined. The germline V gene has CDR1 SGDLS and CDR2 YYNGEE. CDR3 length: 11 residues. V was cut by 0 bases and J by 8 bases, with 5 bases left in between. The CDR3 sequence: CASSVVRGYTF. The CDR3 region has the DNA TGTGCCAGCAGCGTAGTTCGGGGCTACACCTTC.

This chain joins TRBV14 and TRBJ1-6; TRBD1 matches 7 bases. There are 15 residues in the CDR3. The germline V gene has CDR1 SGHDN and CDR2 FVKESK. V shed 5 bases, J shed 9 bases, and the junction held 10 bases outside the gene matches. CDR3 in amino acids: CASSVQGGAGSPLHF. CDR3 in DNA: TGTGCCAGCAGCGTACAAGGGGGCGCGGGTTCACCCCTCCACTTT.

CDR3 bases: TGTGCCAGCAGCTTGTACGGGGACAGGCCTGCCGGGGAGCTGTTTTTT. It is translated as CASSLYGDRPAGELFF. The rearrangement joins TRBV5-6 to TRBJ2-2; 8 bases are a match to TRBD1. Germline V CDR1 and CDR2: SGHDT, YYEEEE. Trimming at V came to 1 base and at J to 6 bases, leaving 8 bases not matched to a gene. There are 16 residues in the CDR3.

This chain joins TRBV28 and TRBJ1-2; TRBD1 matches at 10 bases. The CDR3 is made up of 15 amino acids. CDR1 and CDR2 from the germline V gene are MDHEN and SYDVKM. With 7 bases clipped from V and 8 bases from J, the junction kept 13 bases outside the gene matches. The CDR3: CASIKNRGTGVGYTF. CDR3 DNA: TGTGCCAGCATCAAAAACAGAGGGACAGGGGTGGGCTACACCTTC.

The gene calls are TRBV10-3 and TRBJ2-3, with 7 bases identical to TRBD2. The germline V gene encodes CDR1 ENHRY and CDR2 SYGVKD. Trimming took 4 bases from V and 5 from J; bases not matched to a gene: 15. This CDR3 is 17 amino acids long. The CDR3 nucleotides are TGTGCCATCAGTGCCGGGCTAGCGGCCGGTGAAGGAGATACGCAGTATTTT. Encoded protein: CAISAGLAAGEGDTQYF.

V and J are TRBV6-1 and TRBJ1-1; possibly TRBD1 for D (5 bases). V lost 6 bases and J lost 1, with 15 bases in between. CDR1 MNHNS and CDR2 SASEGT come from the germline V gene. This CDR3 is 15 amino acids long. The CDR3 loop is CASSGPGTRNTEAFF. The CDR3 coding sequence is TGTGCCAGCAGCGGCCCCGGGACGAGGAACACTGAAGCTTTCTTT.

This sequence joins TRBV5-1 and TRBJ2-3, with 9 nucleotides matching TRBD1. Unmatched junction bases numbered 3, after V lost 2 bases and J lost 2 bases. The CDR3 is 15 amino acids. In germline, CDR1 is SGHRS, CDR2 YFSETQ. The CDR3 DNA follows: TGCGCCAGCAGCTTTAGGGACAGGGTCACAGATACGCAGTATTTT. Protein sequence: CASSFRDRVTDTQYF.

V is TRBV29-1 and J is TRBJ2-3; 13 nucleotides match TRBD2. In germline, CDR1 is SQVTM, CDR2 ANQGSEA. Losses at the gene ends were 7 bases for V and 14 bases for J; bases not matched to a gene: 9. The CDR3 runs 12 residues. The DNA of the CDR3 is TGCAGCGCTGGGACTAGCGGGACACACGGGTATTTT. Encoded protein: CSAGTSGTHGYF.

The sample holds one count of this clone. A read error is likely, as this CDR3 ends without the conserved phenylalanine or tryptophan. Because the CDR3's place on the DNA is in doubt, the DNA is left out and the CDR3 is given as listed by TCRdb. This chain connects TRBV6-6 to TRBJ1-2; TRBD1, the table's D call, lacks a check against the DNA. The CDR3 has 11 amino acids, counting both end residues. Germline V gene data show CDR1 as MNHNY and CDR2 as SVGAGI (reference sequence). The CDR3: CASSLGTGLWR.